The 24 T cell receptor beta chains given below trace back to one sample, sequenced in a study of T cells expressing NK-cell markers. For each CDR3 protein, TCRdb gives one entry from its re-call of the 5' RACE reads, without DNA. The sample table sets out about 150,000 distinct CDR3 sequences. Material: blood T cells: a sorted CD56 or NKG2C T cell subset, CD4+ or CD8+ T cells, or bulk PBMC T cells (not recorded which). The receptors originated from a woman aged 50 to 60 in good health.

The chain is built from TRBV27 and TRBJ2-1; the D call from TCRdb, TRBD1, cannot be confirmed without DNA. Germline V gives CDR1 MNHEY, CDR2 SMNVEV (reference sequence). The CDR3 is 14 amino acids. The CDR3 is CASSPQERAGEQFF.

The chain joins TRBV3-1 to TRBJ1-2. This CDR3 contains 15 residues. Germline V lookup: CDR1 LGHDT, CDR2 YNNKEL (reference sequence). The CDR3 loop reads CASSQVSGANYGYTF.

The V call is TRBV7-9, the J call TRBJ2-6; lacking DNA, the TRBD1 call made by TCRdb goes unchecked. This CDR3 is built from 19 residues. Germline V gives CDR1 SEHNR, CDR2 FQNEAQ (reference sequence). CDR3 sequence: CASSPPPGTQFSGANVLTF.

This chain uses TRBV10-2 with TRBJ1-1; TCRdb's D gene call, TRBD1, goes unchecked for lack of DNA. There are 15 residues in the CDR3. Germline assignment: CDR1 WSHSY and CDR2 SAAADI. CDR3 sequence: CASSEQRTLNTEAFF.

This rearrangement joins TRBV7-8 to TRBJ2-3; TCRdb designates TRBD1, a call that cannot be tested without DNA. Germline V gene data show CDR1 as SGHVS and CDR2 as FQNEAQ. The CDR3 totals 16 residues. The CDR3 region is CASSPRDRGPTDTQYF. Filled out from reference TRBV7-8 and TRBJ2-3, the complete variable domain reads GAGVSQSPRYKVAKRGQDVALRCDPISGHVSLFWYQQALGQGPEFLTYFQNEAQLDKSGLPSDRFFAERPEGSVSTLKIQRTQQEDSAVYLCASSPRDRGPTDTQYFGPGTRLTVL.

The CDR3 sequence is CATSDYATGQGGELTTQYF. This chain joins TRBV24-1 and TRBJ2-3; with no DNA, the TCRdb D assignment of TRBD1 cannot be verified. The CDR3 runs to 19 residues. Germline V CDR1 and CDR2: KGHDR, SFDVKD.

The J gene is TRBJ1-2, the V gene TRBV5-1; TCRdb gives TRBD1 as the D gene, but with no DNA this cannot be confirmed. CDR1 is SGHRS, CDR2 YFSETQ, per germline. The CDR3 is made up of 15 amino acids. CDR3 amino acids: CASSLAQGALDGYTF. Full variable domain (outside the CDR3, taken from reference TRBV5-1 and TRBJ1-2): KAGVTQTPRYLIKTRGQQVTLSCSPISGHRSVSWYQQTPGQGLQFLFEYFSETQRNKGNFPGRFSGRQFSNSRSEMNVSTLELGDSALYLCASSLAQGALDGYTFGSGTRLTVV.

The V call is TRBV5-1, the J call TRBJ2-7. Per the germline V gene, CDR1 is SGHRS and CDR2 is YFSETQ. This CDR3 spans 11 amino acids. The CDR3 sequence: CASKRPYEQYF.

The rearrangement uses TRBV11-3 and TRBJ2-1; the D call of TRBD2 rests on TCRdb alone, since no DNA is present to check it. CDR3 size: 15 residues. Germline CDR1 is SGHNT and CDR2 is YENEEA. The CDR3 loop reads CASSWGLAEGGEQFF.

The genes are TRBV7-8 and TRBJ2-4; without DNA, the TCRdb call of TRBD1 cannot be checked. Germline V gene sequence: CDR1 SGHVS, CDR2 FQNEAQ. CDR3 length equals 12 residues. The CDR3 here is CASRDRENIQYF.

The chain combines TRBV11-3 with TRBJ2-3; there is no DNA to check the TCRdb D call of TRBD2. The germline CDR1 and CDR2 sequences are SGHNT and YENEEA. CDR3 length: 16 amino acids. CDR3 region: CASSSTSGISTDTQYF.

The J gene is TRBJ1-4, the V gene TRBV11-2. This CDR3 contains 15 residues. The V gene's germline CDR1 is SGHAT and CDR2 FQNNGV. The CDR3 loop reads CASSLDLDVGEKLFF.

The V and J genes are TRBV30 and TRBJ1-5; the D gene TCRdb calls, TRBD1, cannot be checked with no DNA. This CDR3 contains 13 residues. From germline, CDR1 is GTSNPN and CDR2 SVGIG (reference sequence). CDR3 protein: CAWSPGGNQPQHF.

The chain combines TRBV7-8 with TRBJ1-5; TCRdb outputs TRBD1, but without DNA this stays unchecked. The CDR3 loop spans 14 amino acids. The V gene's germline CDR1 is SGHVS and CDR2 FQNEAQ. The CDR3 is CASTETGYNQPQHF.

The CDR3 region is CSARDDSYPYYEQYF. V gene TRBV20-1 combines with J gene TRBJ2-7. This CDR3 is built from 15 residues. The germline V gene encodes CDR1 DFQATT and CDR2 SNEGSKA (reference sequence).

The chain links TRBV15 to TRBJ1-5; checking the TCRdb D call of TRBD1 is not possible without DNA. The length of the CDR3 is 14 residues. Germline V gene lookup returns CDR1 LNHNV and CDR2 YYDKDF (reference sequence). The CDR3 sequence is CATRTGQLLDPQHF.

This chain joins TRBV5-1 and TRBJ2-3; the D call from TCRdb, TRBD1, cannot be confirmed without DNA. The CDR3 is 15 residues long. Germline V gives CDR1 SGHRS, CDR2 YFSETQ. The CDR3 here is CASSTDRGRIDTQYF.

This sequence joins TRBV20-1 and TRBJ1-1. The CDR3 runs 15 residues. Germline CDR1 reads DFQATT; CDR2 reads SNEGSKA (reference sequence). The CDR3 region is CSARGYGRTNTEAFF.

The chain has TRBV6-9 and TRBJ2-1; the TRBD2 assignment by TCRdb is unverifiable without DNA. CDR1 is MNHGY and CDR2 is SVAAGI in the germline V gene. The CDR3 totals 16 residues. CDR3 sequence reads: CATLLAGESSGNEQFF.

CDR3: CASREGLSGRAADLDEQFF. This chain links TRBV11-2 with TRBJ2-1; TCRdb lists TRBD2, though no DNA is available to test this call. The CDR3 extends over 19 amino acids. Germline V gene lookup returns CDR1 SGHAT and CDR2 FQNNGV.

J is TRBJ2-2 and V is TRBV6-5; the D gene TCRdb calls, TRBD2, cannot be checked with no DNA. Germline CDR1 and CDR2: MNHEY and SVGAGI. This CDR3 contains 17 residues. The CDR3 here is CARRPTSGRPPTGELFF.

The chain couples TRBV6-1 to TRBJ2-3. The germline gives CDR1 MNHNS, CDR2 SASEGT. The CDR3 is 16 amino acids. This CDR3 is CASSDRTHAGTDTQYF.

The chain uses TRBV24-1 and TRBJ2-5; TCRdb reports TRBD2, a call that lacks DNA to check it against. The CDR3 totals 14 residues. CDR1 and CDR2 (germline): KGHDR, SFDVKD. This CDR3 is CATWGGSLQETQYF.

V usage is TRBV2 and J usage is TRBJ2-1; no DNA is available, so the TRBD2 call from TCRdb remains unchecked. This CDR3 has 15 residues. CDR1 is SNHLY, CDR2 FYNNEI, per germline. The CDR3 is CASSPNSGSYNEQFF.